This T cell receptor beta chain was documented in a study of T-cell memory formation after mild COVID-19. For the study at large: Clusters were largely donor specific.

Sample barcodes and UMIs were carried by the TCR alpha and TCR beta cDNA libraries that 5'RACE generated with constant-segment primers. One entry per CDR3 protein, called by TCRdb with MiXCR from the 5' RACE reads. The sample shows about 110,000 distinct CDR3 sequences, 22% of them seen only once. V was clipped by 0 bases and J by 2 bases, with 5 bases between them. The germline gives CDR1 SGHNT, CDR2 YYREEE (reference sequence). The CDR3 runs 14 residues. Whole-study results and caveats: Clones from the second wave (peaking day 37) had unconfirmed SARS-CoV-2 specificity. The main location of contracting CD4+ clones was CM and EM, and that of contracting CD8+ clones was EMRA.

Turning to this clonotype: Its antigen is not identified.

The chain combines TRBV5-4 with TRBJ2-2; D is unclear. The sample was PBMCs or a T cell subset sorted from them (not recorded which). This sequence was found in a man aged 18 to 30 who had mild COVID-19 (a few samples of this study predate the infection). Cell type and time point are not known. This CDR3 is CASSLVENTGELFF. The DNA of the CDR3 is TGTGCCAGCAGCTTGGTAGAAAACACCGGGGAGCTGTTTTTT.